This TCR beta chain was identified during a study of cytomegalovirus exposure and HLA in healthy donors. General study results and limits: The classifier, whose performance was assessed in both the original and validation cohorts, reportedly diagnosed cytomegalovirus status with high specificity and sensitivity. An Asian-associated ancestry cluster reportedly showed fewer N-insertions than the roughly 670-donor mean in a later analysis.

This clone was counted only a few times. What it recognizes is unknown. PCR amplification relied on 60 Vbeta primers (plus 13 Jbeta primers). TCRdb's copy holds only in-frame clones and misses some; the assay was immunoSEQ multiplex PCR. The sample yields fewer than 200,000 clones, about 10% seen once. Sequences were obtained from PBMCs. The source of this sequence is a woman in her twenties or thirties in good health and CMV-seropositive.

For the CDR3, the DNA is TGTGCTAGTGGTCCTGGACAGGGACGGGCTAGGGAGCAGTACTTC. Its protein is CASGPGQGRAREQYF. This chain links TRBV12-5 with TRBJ2-7, with 8 bases that match TRBD1. This CDR3 has 15 amino acids. Trimming removed 5 bases from V and 7 bases from J; junction bases left unmatched: 13. Germline CDR1 LGHNT, CDR2 FRNRAP.